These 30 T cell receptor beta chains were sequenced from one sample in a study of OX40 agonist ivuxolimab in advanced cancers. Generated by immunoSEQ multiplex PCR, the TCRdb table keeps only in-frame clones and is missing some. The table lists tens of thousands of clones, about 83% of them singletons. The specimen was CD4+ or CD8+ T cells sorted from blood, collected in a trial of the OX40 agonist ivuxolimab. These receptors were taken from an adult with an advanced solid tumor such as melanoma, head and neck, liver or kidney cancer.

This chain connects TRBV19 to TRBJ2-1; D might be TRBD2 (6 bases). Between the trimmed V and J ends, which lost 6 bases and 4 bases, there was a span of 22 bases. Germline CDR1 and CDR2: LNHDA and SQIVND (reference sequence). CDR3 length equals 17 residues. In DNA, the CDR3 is TGTGCCAGTAGCCCTACTTCGGGGGACGTGTATTACAATGAGCAGTTCTTC. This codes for CASSPTSGDVYYNEQFF. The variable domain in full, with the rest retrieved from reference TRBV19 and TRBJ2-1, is DGGITQSPKYLFRKEGQNVTLSCEQNLNHDAMYWYRQDPGQGLRLIYYSQIVNDFQKGDIAEGYSVSREKKESFPLTVTSAQKNPTAFYLCASSPTSGDVYYNEQFFGPGTRLTVL.

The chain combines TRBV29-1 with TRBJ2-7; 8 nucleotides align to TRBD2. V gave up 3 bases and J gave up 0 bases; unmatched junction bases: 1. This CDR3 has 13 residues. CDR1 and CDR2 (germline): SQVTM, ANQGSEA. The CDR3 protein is CSVESGSSYEQYF. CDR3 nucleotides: TGCAGCGTTGAGAGCGGGAGCTCCTACGAGCAGTACTTC.

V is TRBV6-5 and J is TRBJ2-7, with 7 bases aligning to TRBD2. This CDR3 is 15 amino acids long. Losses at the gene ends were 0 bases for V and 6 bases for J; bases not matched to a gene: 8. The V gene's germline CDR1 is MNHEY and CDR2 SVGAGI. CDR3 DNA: TGTGCCAGCAGTTACTCGGAAGAGGGAGGGCGCGAGCAGTACTTC. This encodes CASSYSEEGGREQYF.

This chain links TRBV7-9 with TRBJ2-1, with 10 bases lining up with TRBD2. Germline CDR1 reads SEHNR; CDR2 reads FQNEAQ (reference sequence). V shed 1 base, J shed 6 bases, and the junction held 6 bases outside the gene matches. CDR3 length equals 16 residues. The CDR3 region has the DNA TGTGCCAGCAGCTTAGTTGGGACTAGCGCGGGCAATGAGCAGTTCTTC. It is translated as CASSLVGTSAGNEQFF.

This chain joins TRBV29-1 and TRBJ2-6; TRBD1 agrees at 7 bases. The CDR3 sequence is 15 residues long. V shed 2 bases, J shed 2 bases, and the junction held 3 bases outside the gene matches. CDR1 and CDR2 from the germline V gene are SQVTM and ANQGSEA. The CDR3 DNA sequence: TGCAGCGTTGAAACAGGGGCGACTGGGGCCAACGTCCTGACTTTC. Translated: CSVETGATGANVLTF. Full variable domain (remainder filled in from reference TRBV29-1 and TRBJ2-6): SAVISQKPSRDICQRGTSLTIQCQVDSQVTMMFWYRQQPGQSLTLIATANQGSEATYESGFVIDKFPISRPNLTFSTLTVSNMSPEDSSIYLCSVETGATGANVLTFGAGSRLTVL.

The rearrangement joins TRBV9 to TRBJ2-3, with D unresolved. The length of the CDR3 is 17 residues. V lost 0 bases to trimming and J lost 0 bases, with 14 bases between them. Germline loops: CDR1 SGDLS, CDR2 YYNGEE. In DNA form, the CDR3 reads TGTGCCAGCAGCGTAGCGACCCTAGACCCTAGCACAGATACGCAGTATTTT. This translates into CASSVATLDPSTDTQYF.

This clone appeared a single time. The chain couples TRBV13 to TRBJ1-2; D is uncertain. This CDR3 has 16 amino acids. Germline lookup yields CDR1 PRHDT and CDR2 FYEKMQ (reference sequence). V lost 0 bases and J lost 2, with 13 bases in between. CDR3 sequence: CASSLGRGTPNYGYTF. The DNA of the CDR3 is TGTGCCAGCAGCTTAGGGCGGGGTACCCCCAACTATGGCTACACCTTC.

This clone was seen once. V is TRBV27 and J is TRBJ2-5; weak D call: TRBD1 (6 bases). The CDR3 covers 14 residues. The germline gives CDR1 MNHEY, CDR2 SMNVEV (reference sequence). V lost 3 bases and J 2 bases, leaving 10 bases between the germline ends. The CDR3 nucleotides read TGTGCCAGCAGTTTGTCAGGGACACAAGAGACCCAGTACTTC. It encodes CASSLSGTQETQYF.

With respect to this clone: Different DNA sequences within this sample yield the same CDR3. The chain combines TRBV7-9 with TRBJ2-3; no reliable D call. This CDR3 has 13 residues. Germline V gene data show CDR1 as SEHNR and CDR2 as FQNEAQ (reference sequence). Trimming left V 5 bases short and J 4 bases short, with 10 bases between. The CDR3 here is CASSPRTADTQYF. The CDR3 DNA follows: TGTGCCAGCAGCCCCAGGACGGCAGATACGCAGTATTTT.

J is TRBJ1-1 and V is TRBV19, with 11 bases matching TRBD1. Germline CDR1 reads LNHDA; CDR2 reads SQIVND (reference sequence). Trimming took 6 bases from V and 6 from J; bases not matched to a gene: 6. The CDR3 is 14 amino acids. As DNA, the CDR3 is TGTGCCAGTAGGGGACAGGGGGGCAGCGCTGAAGCTTTCTTT. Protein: CASRGQGGSAEAFF.

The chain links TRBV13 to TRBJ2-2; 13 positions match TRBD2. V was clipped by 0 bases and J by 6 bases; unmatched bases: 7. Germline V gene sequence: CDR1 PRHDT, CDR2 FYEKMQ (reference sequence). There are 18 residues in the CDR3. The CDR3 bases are TGTGCCAGCAGCTTAGGCGGACTAGCGGGAGTTAGGGCCGGGGAGCTGTTTTTT. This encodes CASSLGGLAGVRAGELFF. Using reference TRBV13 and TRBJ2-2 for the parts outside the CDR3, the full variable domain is AAGVIQSPRHLIKEKRETATLKCYPIPRHDTVYWYQQGPGQDPQFLISFYEKMQSDKGSIPDRFSAQQFSDYHSELNMSSLELGDSALYFCASSLGGLAGVRAGELFFGEGSRLTVL.

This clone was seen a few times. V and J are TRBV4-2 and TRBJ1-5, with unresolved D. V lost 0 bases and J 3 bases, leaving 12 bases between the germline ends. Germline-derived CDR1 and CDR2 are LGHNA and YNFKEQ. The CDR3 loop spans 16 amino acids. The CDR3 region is CASSQDRRGPNQPQHF. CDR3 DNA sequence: TGTGCCAGCAGCCAAGATCGGAGAGGACCCAATCAGCCCCAGCATTTT.

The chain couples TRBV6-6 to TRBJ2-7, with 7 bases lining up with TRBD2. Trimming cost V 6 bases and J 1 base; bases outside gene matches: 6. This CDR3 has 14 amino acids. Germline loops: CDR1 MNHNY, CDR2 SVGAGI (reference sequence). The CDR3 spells CASSPTSVSYEQYF. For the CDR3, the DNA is TGTGCCAGCAGCCCCACTAGCGTGTCCTACGAGCAGTACTTC.

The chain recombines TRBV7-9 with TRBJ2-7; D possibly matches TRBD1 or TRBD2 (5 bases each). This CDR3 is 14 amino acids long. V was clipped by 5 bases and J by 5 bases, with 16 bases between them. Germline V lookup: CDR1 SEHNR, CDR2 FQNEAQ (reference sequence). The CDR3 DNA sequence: TGTGCCAGCAGCCCAACCGGGACCCCGAACGAGCAGTACTTC. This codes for CASSPTGTPNEQYF.

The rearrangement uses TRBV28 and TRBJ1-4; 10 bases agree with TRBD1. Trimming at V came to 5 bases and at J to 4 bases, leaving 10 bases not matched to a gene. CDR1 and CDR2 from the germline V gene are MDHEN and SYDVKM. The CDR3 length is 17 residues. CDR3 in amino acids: CASSTPGTGAVNEKLFF. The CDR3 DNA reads TGTGCCAGCAGTACCCCCGGGACAGGGGCCGTTAATGAAAAACTGTTTTTT.

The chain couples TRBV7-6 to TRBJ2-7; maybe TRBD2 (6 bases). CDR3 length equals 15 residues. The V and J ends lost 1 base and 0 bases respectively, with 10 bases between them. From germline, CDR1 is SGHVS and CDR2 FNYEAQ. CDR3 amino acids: CASSLDAGSSYEQYF. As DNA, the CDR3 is TGTGCCAGCAGCTTAGACGCGGGGAGCTCCTACGAGCAGTACTTC.

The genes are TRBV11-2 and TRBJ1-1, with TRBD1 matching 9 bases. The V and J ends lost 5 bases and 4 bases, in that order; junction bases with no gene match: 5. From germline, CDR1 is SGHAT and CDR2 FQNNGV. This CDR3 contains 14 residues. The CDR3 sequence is CASSQETGGTEAFF. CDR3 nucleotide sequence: TGTGCCAGCAGCCAAGAGACAGGGGGCACTGAAGCTTTCTTT.

The DNA of the CDR3 is TGCGCCAGCAGCTTGGCTAGCGAGTATTATTTT. Its translation is CASSLASEYYF. This rearrangement joins TRBV5-1 to TRBJ2-3; D might be TRBD2 (6 bases). Trimming cost V 0 bases and J 15 bases, with 11 bases left between them. CDR1 SGHRS and CDR2 YFSETQ come from the germline V gene. CDR3 length equals 11 residues.

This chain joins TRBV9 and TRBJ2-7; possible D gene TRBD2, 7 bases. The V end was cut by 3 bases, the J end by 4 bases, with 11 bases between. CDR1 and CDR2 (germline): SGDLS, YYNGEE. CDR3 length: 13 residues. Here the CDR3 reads CASSAEGGYEQYF. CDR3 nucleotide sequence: TGTGCCAGCAGCGCCGAGGGGGGGTACGAGCAGTACTTC.

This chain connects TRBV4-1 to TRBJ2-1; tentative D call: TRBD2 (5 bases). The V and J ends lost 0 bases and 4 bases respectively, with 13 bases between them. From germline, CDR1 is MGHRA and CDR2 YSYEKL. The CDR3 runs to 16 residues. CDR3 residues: CASSQEEAPLYNEQFF. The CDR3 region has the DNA TGCGCCAGCAGCCAAGAGGAGGCACCCCTGTACAATGAGCAGTTCTTC.

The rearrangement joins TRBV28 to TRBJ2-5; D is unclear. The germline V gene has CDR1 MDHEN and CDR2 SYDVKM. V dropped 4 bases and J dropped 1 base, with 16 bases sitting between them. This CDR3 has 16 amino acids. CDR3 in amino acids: CASSSNTGRIQETQYF. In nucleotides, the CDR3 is TGTGCCAGCAGTTCTAACACTGGACGGATCCAAGAGACCCAGTACTTC.

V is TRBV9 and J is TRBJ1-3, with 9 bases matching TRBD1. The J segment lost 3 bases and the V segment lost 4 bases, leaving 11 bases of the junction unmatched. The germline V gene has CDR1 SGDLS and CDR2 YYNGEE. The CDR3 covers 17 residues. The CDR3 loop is CASSLMATGGLGNTIYF. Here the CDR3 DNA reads TGTGCCAGCAGCCTCATGGCCACAGGGGGCCTTGGAAACACCATATATTTT.

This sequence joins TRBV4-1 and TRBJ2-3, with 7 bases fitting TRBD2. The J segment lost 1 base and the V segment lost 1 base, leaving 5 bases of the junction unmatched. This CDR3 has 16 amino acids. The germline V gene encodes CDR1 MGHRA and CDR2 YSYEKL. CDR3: CASSQGLADRTDTQYF. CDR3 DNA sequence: TGCGCCAGCAGCCAAGGGCTAGCGGATCGCACAGATACGCAGTATTTT.

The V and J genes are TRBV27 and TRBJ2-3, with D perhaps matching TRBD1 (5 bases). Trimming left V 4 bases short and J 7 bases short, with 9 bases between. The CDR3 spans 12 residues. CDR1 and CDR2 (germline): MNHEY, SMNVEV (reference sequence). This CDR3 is CASSSGRYTQYF. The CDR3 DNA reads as TGTGCCAGCAGTTCAGGGCGTTATACGCAGTATTTT.

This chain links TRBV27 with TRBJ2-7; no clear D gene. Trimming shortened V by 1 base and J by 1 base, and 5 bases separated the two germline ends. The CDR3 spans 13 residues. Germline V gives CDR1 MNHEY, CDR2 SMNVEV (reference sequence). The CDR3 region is CASSLYASYEQYF. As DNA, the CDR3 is TGTGCCAGCAGTTTATACGCATCCTACGAGCAGTACTTC.

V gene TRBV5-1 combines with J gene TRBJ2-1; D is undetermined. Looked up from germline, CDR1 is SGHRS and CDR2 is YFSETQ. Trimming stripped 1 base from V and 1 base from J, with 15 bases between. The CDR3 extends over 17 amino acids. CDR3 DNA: TGCGCCAGCAGCTTGAACCCGCAGGTGGTTTCCTACAATGAGCAGTTCTTC. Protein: CASSLNPQVVSYNEQFF.

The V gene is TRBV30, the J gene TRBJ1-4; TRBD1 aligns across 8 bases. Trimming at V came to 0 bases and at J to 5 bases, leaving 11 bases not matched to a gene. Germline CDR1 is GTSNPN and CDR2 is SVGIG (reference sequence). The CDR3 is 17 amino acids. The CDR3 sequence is CAWSVLGLGDRNEKLFF. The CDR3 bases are TGTGCCTGGAGTGTTCTTGGCTTGGGGGACAGGAATGAAAAACTGTTTTTT.

The DNA of the CDR3 is TGTGCCAGCAGACATGACAGCGACTACGAGCAGTACTTC. Encoded protein: CASRHDSDYEQYF. The V gene is TRBV7-3, the J gene TRBJ2-7; D perhaps matches TRBD1 (5 bases). CDR3 size: 13 residues. V lost 6 bases and J 3 bases, leaving 12 bases between the germline ends. Germline values: CDR1 SGHTA, CDR2 FQGTGA.

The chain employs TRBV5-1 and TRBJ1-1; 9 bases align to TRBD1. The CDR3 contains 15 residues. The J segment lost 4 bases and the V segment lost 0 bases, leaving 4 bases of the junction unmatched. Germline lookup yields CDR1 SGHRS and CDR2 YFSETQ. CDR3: CASSLGGQGSTEAFF. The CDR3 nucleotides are TGCGCCAGCAGCTTGGGTGGACAGGGGAGCACTGAAGCTTTCTTT.

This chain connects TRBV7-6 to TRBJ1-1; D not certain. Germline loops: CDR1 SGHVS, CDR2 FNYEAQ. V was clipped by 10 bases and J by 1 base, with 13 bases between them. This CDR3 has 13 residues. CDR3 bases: TGTGCCACCGCGCCCAGACCGAACACTGAAGCTTTCTTT. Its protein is CATAPRPNTEAFF.